Below, one TCR beta chain is given with its context. Antigen unknown. A read error may explain this, as a much larger clone is one base away. The CDR3 sequence is 15 residues long. Trimming removed 4 bases from V and 7 bases from J, with 15 bases in between. The germline V gene encodes CDR1 SGHRS and CDR2 YFSETQ. Collection of 8.5 to 10 milliliters of peripheral blood was performed for each donor. This sample stems from a study of blood T cells in healthy people across ages. Study at large: About one barcoded beta molecule per two T cells was the capture yield of template switching.

Study-wide results and limits: Measured against age, TCR beta diversity per million T cells decreased in a roughly linear manner.

For the second PCR, which ran for roughly 7 to 11 cycles, a sample-barcoded 5' primer and a J-beta primer mix were used. TCRdb recomputed calls from the 5' RACE reads with MiXCR, one row per CDR3 protein. Of fewer than 750,000 distinct CDR3 sequences in the sample, about 50% were seen once. The receptor comes from a woman aged 80 or older in good health. Material for sequencing was blood. The rearrangement joins TRBV5-1 to TRBJ1-6; D unresolved. CDR3 nucleotides: TGCGCCAGCAGCCCTCAAACAGCGGGCAATTCACCCCTCCACTTT. Translation: CASSPQTAGNSPLHF.